One and the same sample provided the 20 T cell receptor beta chains below, sequenced in a study of PD-1 blockade in classical Hodgkin lymphoma. Produced via immunoSEQ multiplex PCR; TCRdb's table is partial and in-frame only. The sample holds 17,000 or so clones, about 93% seen once. Time point noted: newly diagnosed, previously untreated cHL patient sample. The sample comprised peripheral blood mononuclear cells (PBMCs). The receptors stem from a human donor with classical Hodgkin lymphoma.

The V gene is TRBV29-1, the J gene TRBJ2-1, with 7 bases that match TRBD1. The V gene end was trimmed by 7 bases and the J gene end by 0 bases; junction bases not matched to a gene: 6. CDR3 size: 14 residues. The germline V gene encodes CDR1 SQVTM and CDR2 ANQGSEA. CDR3 sequence (DNA): TGCAGCGCGCTGACAGGGAGCTCCTACAATGAGCAGTTCTTC. Protein sequence: CSALTGSSYNEQFF.

J is TRBJ2-5 and V is TRBV29-1, with D perhaps TRBD1 or TRBD2 (5 bases each). The V end was cut by 6 bases, the J end by 2 bases, with 13 bases between. The V gene's germline CDR1 is SQVTM and CDR2 ANQGSEA. This CDR3 has 13 residues. CDR3 region: CSVTGTQQETQYF. CDR3 nucleotide sequence: TGCAGCGTCACCGGGACGCAGCAAGAGACCCAGTACTTC.

The chain has TRBV25-1 and TRBJ2-1; TRBD1 might be the D (6 bases). Germline CDR1 reads MGHDK; CDR2 reads SYGVNS. V lost 7 bases to trimming and J lost 7 bases, with 8 bases between them. The CDR3 length is 11 residues. This CDR3 reads CASNRENEQFF. As DNA, the CDR3 is TGTGCCAGCAACAGGGAAAATGAGCAGTTCTTC.

The J gene is TRBJ2-5, the V gene TRBV25-1, with 12 bases identical to TRBD2. The CDR3 contains 18 residues. Germline CDR1 reads MGHDK; CDR2 reads SYGVNS. J was trimmed by 1 base and V by 5 bases; bases with no gene match: 11. The CDR3: CASSRTSGIGGGQETQYF. CDR3 DNA: TGTGCCAGCAGTCGGACTAGCGGGATCGGAGGGGGCCAAGAGACCCAGTACTTC.

This chain joins TRBV6-5 and TRBJ2-2; no clear D gene. V lost 5 bases, J lost 6 bases, and 4 bases lay in between. CDR3 length equals 11 residues. CDR1 and CDR2 (germline): MNHEY, SVGAGI. CDR3 coding DNA: TGTGCCAGCAGTCTAGCCGGGGAGCTGTTTTTT. Translated: CASSLAGELFF.

The genes are TRBV28 and TRBJ1-6; weak D call: TRBD1 (6 bases). Germline V gene data show CDR1 as MDHEN and CDR2 as SYDVKM. This CDR3 is 14 amino acids long. Trimming pared 2 bases from V and 8 bases from J, leaving 10 bases between. The CDR3 nucleotides read TGTGCCAGCAGTTTAGGGGGCCCCGATTCACCCCTCCACTTT. Amino acid sequence: CASSLGGPDSPLHF.

The table lists this clone with a count of one. CDR3: CASSATGTGGTEAFF. The CDR3 coding sequence is TGTGCCAGCAGCGCGACCGGGACAGGGGGGACTGAAGCTTTCTTT. The genes are TRBV6-4 and TRBJ1-1, with TRBD1 matching 11 bases. Germline V gene sequence: CDR1 MRHNA, CDR2 SNTAGT. V lost 6 bases and J lost 5; bases outside the gene matches: 8. The CDR3 is 15 amino acids.

The V and J genes are TRBV18 and TRBJ2-1; 9 bases map to TRBD1. Germline values: CDR1 KGHSH, CDR2 LQKENI. The junction had 4 bases not matched to a gene; V was cut back by 4 bases and J by 9 bases. CDR3 length: 13 residues. The CDR3 region has the DNA TGTGCCAGCTCACGACAGGGGGTGGGTGAGCAGTTCTTC. It translates to CASSRQGVGEQFF.

This clone was recorded once. This chain uses TRBV25-1 with TRBJ2-7, with 8 bases identical to TRBD2. Germline V CDR1 and CDR2: MGHDK, SYGVNS. The CDR3 spans 15 residues. Trimming cost V 2 bases and J 1 base; bases outside gene matches: 4. For the CDR3, the DNA is TGTGCCAGCAGTGAAGCGGGAGGATTTTCCTACGAGCAGTACTTC. Protein: CASSEAGGFSYEQYF.

This rearrangement joins TRBV6-1 to TRBJ2-5, with D possibly TRBD2 on 7 matching bases. Germline values: CDR1 MNHNS, CDR2 SASEGT. Trimming took off 1 base at V and 4 bases at J, with 10 bases between the two ends. CDR3 length: 14 amino acids. The DNA of the CDR3 is TGTGCCAGCAGTGAAGGAGGGGGGGGAGAGACCCAGTACTTC. Translating it yields CASSEGGGGETQYF.

The CDR3 DNA follows: TGTGCCACGAACCCAACAAGGCTAATGGGACTAGCGGGAGCATCTGAGCAGTTCTTC. Translated, it gives CATNPTRLMGLAGASEQFF. The V and J genes are TRBV7-8 and TRBJ2-1, with 14 nucleotides matching TRBD2. CDR1 and CDR2 from the germline V gene are SGHVS and FQNEAQ. This CDR3 has 19 amino acids. Trimming took 10 bases from V and 9 from J; bases not matched to a gene: 23.

The V gene is TRBV5-1, the J gene TRBJ2-2; the match to TRBD2 covers 13 bases. Trimming took 4 bases from V and 4 from J; bases not matched to a gene: 10. CDR1 and CDR2 from the germline V gene are SGHRS and YFSETQ. The CDR3 is 18 residues long. CDR3 DNA: TGCGCCAGCAGCAGGTGGACTAGCGGGAGTAGTGGCACCGGGGAGCTGTTTTTT. Translated: CASSRWTSGSSGTGELFF.

This rearrangement joins TRBV5-6 to TRBJ2-3; 10 positions agree with TRBD2. CDR1 SGHDT and CDR2 YYEEEE come from the germline V gene. The CDR3 length is 15 residues. V lost 0 bases and J lost 6; bases outside the gene matches: 4. The CDR3 here is CASSLALAGRDTQYF. CDR3 DNA sequence: TGTGCCAGCAGCTTGGCACTAGCGGGAAGGGATACGCAGTATTTT. Full variable domain (remainder filled in from reference TRBV5-6 and TRBJ2-3): DAGVTQSPTHLIKTRGQQVTLRCSPKSGHDTVSWYQQALGQGPQFIFQYYEEEERQRGNFPDRFSGHQFPNYSSELNVNALLLGDSALYLCASSLALAGRDTQYFGPGTRLTVL.

This clone was recorded once. This chain connects TRBV18 to TRBJ2-3, with a possible D match to TRBD1 (5 bases). CDR1 is KGHSH, CDR2 LQKENI, per germline. Deletions cut 0 bases from V and 5 bases from J, with 12 bases between. The CDR3 covers 15 residues. The CDR3 sequence: CASSPPARVIDTQYF. CDR3 in DNA: TGTGCCAGCTCACCACCGGCCAGGGTAATAGATACGCAGTATTTT.

This sequence joins TRBV28 and TRBJ1-5; 7 bases line up with TRBD1. The length of the CDR3 is 16 residues. Germline V gene data show CDR1 as MDHEN and CDR2 as SYDVKM. V trimming: 3 bases; J trimming: 2 bases; junction bases outside the gene matches: 7. CDR3 amino acids: CASSFRNRGGNQPQHF. The CDR3, as DNA: TGTGCCAGCAGTTTCAGAAACAGGGGTGGCAATCAGCCCCAGCATTTT. The full variable domain, in which reference TRBV28 and TRBJ1-5 provide the parts outside the CDR3, is DVKVTQSSRYLVKRTGEKVFLECVQDMDHENMFWYRQDPGLGLRLIYFSYDVKMKEKGDIPEGYSVSREKKERFSLILESASTNQTSMYLCASSFRNRGGNQPQHFGDGTRLSIL.

V and J are TRBV11-3 and TRBJ2-3; TRBD1 matches at 10 bases. Germline-derived CDR1 and CDR2 are SGHNT and YENEEA. Trimming cost V 5 bases and J 6 bases; bases outside gene matches: 8. The CDR3 sequence is 15 residues long. The CDR3 nucleotides read TGTGCCAGCAGCCTAGGGACAGGGGTATCGGATACGCAGTATTTT. This encodes CASSLGTGVSDTQYF.

About this clone itself: Other DNA sequences within the sample encode an identical CDR3. This chain links TRBV7-6 with TRBJ2-5; 7 bases map to TRBD1. This CDR3 is 14 amino acids long. Germline V gene data show CDR1 as SGHVS and CDR2 as FNYEAQ. V lost 5 bases, J lost 10 bases, and 13 bases stayed unmatched. As DNA, the CDR3 is TGTGCCAGCAGCCTAATGACAGGGTGGGGGAACCAGTACTTC. Its protein is CASSLMTGWGNQYF.

This sequence joins TRBV10-1 and TRBJ2-7, with TRBD1 matching over 8 bases. This CDR3 has 15 residues. Germline lookup yields CDR1 WNHNN and CDR2 SYGVQD (reference sequence). J gave up 6 bases and V 3 bases, and 10 bases lay outside the gene matches. The CDR3 DNA reads as TGCGCCAGCAGTGATCTGAACAGGGGGATCGGCGAGCAGTACTTC. It specifies CASSDLNRGIGEQYF.

The gene calls are TRBV6-4 and TRBJ2-7; possibly TRBD1 or TRBD2 for D (5 bases each). This CDR3 region has 16 residues. V lost 4 bases and J lost 4, with 20 bases in between. From germline, CDR1 is MRHNA and CDR2 SNTAGT. The CDR3 DNA is TGTGCCAGCAGTGCTGCTGGGGGAAAAGGGGCTTACGAGCAGTACTTC. Protein: CASSAAGGKGAYEQYF.

The V call is TRBV28, the J call TRBJ1-5; no firm D call. The germline CDR1 and CDR2 sequences are MDHEN and SYDVKM. The CDR3 contains 13 residues. Trimming pared 5 bases from V and 2 bases from J, leaving 7 bases between. The CDR3 DNA reads TGTGCCAGCAGTCGGGTGGGCAATCAGCCCCAGCATTTT. Translation gives CASSRVGNQPQHF.